This TCR beta chain was sequenced in a study of T-cell memory formation after mild COVID-19. V was shortened by 3 bases and J by 1 base, with 10 bases between the two germline ends. The CDR3 length is 14 residues. Per the germline V gene, CDR1 is KGHSH and CDR2 is LQKENI. This clonotype was seen repeatedly, ten times or more. The antigen is unknown. Whole-study findings and limits: Pre-infection memory already had some responding clones, implying cross-reactive memory joined.

Each CDR3 protein gets one entry after TCRdb re-called the 5' RACE reads with MiXCR. This table holds some 210,000 distinct CDR3 sequences, over 9.5% found once. The rearrangement joins TRBV18 to TRBJ2-7; weak D call: TRBD1 (6 bases). This sequence originates from a man younger than 35 who had mild COVID-19 (a few samples of this study predate the infection). Cell type and time point are not known. The sample consisted of PBMCs or a T cell subset sorted from them (not recorded which). This CDR3 is CASSPTTGSYEQYF. CDR3 nucleotides: TGTGCCAGCTCACCGACGACAGGATCCTACGAGCAGTACTTC.